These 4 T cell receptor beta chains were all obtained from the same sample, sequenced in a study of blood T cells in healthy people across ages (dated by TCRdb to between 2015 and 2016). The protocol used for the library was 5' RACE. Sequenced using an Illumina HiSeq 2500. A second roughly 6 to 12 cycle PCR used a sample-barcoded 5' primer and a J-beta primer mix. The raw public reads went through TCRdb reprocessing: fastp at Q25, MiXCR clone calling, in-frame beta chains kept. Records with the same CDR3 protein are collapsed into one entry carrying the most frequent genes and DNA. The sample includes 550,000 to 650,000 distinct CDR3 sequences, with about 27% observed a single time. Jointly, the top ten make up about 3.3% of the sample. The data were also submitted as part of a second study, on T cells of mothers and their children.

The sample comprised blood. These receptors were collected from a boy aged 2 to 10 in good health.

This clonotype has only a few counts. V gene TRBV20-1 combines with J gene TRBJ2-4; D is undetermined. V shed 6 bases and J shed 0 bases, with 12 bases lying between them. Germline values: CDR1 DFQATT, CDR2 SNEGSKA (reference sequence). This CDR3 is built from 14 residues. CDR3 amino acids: CSAIRKGAKNIQYF. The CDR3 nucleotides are TGCAGTGCCATTCGTAAAGGAGCCAAAAACATTCAGTACTTC.

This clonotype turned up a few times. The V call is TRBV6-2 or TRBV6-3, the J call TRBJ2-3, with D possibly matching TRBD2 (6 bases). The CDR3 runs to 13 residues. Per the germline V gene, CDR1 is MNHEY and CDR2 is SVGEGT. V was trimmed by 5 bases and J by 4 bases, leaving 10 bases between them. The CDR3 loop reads CASSAGLPDTQYF. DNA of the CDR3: TGTGCCAGCAGTGCGGGACTGCCAGATACGCAGTATTTT.

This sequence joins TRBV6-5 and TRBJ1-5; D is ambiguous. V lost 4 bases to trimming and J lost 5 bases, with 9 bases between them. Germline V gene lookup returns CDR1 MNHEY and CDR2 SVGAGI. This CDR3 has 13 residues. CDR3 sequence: CASSSEDDQPQHF. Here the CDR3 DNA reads TGTGCCAGCAGTTCGGAGGACGATCAGCCCCAGCATTTT.

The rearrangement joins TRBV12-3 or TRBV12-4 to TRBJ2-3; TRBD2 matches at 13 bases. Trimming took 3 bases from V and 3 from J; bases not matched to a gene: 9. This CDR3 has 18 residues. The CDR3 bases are TGTGCCAGCAGTTTCGACACTAGCGGGAGGGCCAGAACAGATACGCAGTATTTT. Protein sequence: CASSFDTSGRARTDTQYF.